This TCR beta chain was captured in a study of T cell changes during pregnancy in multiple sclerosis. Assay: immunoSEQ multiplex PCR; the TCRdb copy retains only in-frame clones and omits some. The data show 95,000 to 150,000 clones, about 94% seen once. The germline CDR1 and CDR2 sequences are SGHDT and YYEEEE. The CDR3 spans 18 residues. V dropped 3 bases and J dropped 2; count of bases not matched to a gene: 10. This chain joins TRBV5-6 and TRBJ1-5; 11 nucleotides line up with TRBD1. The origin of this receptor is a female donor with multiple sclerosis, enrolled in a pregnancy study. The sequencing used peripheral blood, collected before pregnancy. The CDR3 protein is CASSSTRDRGIGNQPQHF. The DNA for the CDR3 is TGTGCCAGCAGCTCTACTAGGGACAGGGGGATTGGCAATCAGCCCCAGCATTTT.